This T cell receptor beta chain derives from a study of blood T cell repertoires in COVID-19. Here immunoSEQ multiplex PCR was the method, and the copy in TCRdb shows in-frame clones only, minus some. Among under 95,000 clones, roughly 90% were seen once, and the ten largest hold around 2.6%. Germline CDR1 reads LGHNA; CDR2 reads YSLEER. This CDR3 spans 15 amino acids. The junction had 5 bases not matched to a gene; V was cut back by 0 bases and J by 3 bases. This sequence was found in a man in his forties or fifties with COVID-19, enrolled during active disease. The chain uses TRBV4-3 and TRBJ2-7; 7 nucleotides line up with TRBD2. Input material: peripheral blood. The CDR3 DNA is TGCGCCAGCAGCCAAGATCGAGCGGGGAACTACGAGCAGTACTTC. This gives the protein CASSQDRAGNYEQYF.